These 30 T cell receptor beta chains originate from one sample sequenced in a study of beta chain features in type 1 diabetes. The study's findings and limits: In every one of the four CD4+ subsets, TCRB CDR3s were moderately but significantly shorter in Type 1 diabetes patients.

The whole isolated RNA underwent reverse transcription, so sequencing captured expressed TCRB transcripts. Measured with immunoSEQ multiplex PCR; TCRdb has only the in-frame clones, and not every one. Altogether 41,000 or so clones are present, 60% to 75% being singletons, with the ten largest covering approximately 1.7%. The antigens these receptors bind are not known. Sequenced material: Tregs from blood. Receptors originate from a man aged 30 to 45 with type 1 diabetes. Some clones in this sample may be carry-over from other donors' samples.

The chain carries TRBV7-9 and TRBJ2-7; 7 bases line up with TRBD1. The trim removed 3 bases at V and 7 bases at J, leaving 9 bases unmatched. The germline CDR1 and CDR2 sequences are SEHNR and FQNEAQ (reference sequence). The length of the CDR3 is 14 residues. The CDR3 sequence: CASSFSRGSWEQYF. CDR3 bases: TGTGCCAGCAGCTTTTCCAGGGGGTCTTGGGAGCAGTACTTC. The whole variable domain, filled in from reference TRBV7-9 and TRBJ2-7, reads DTGVSQNPRHKITKRGQNVTFRCDPISEHNRLYWYRQTLGQGPEFLTYFQNEAQLEKSRLLSDRFSAERPKGSFSTLEIQRTEQGDSAMYLCASSFSRGSWEQYFGPGTRLTVT.

The chain combines TRBV6-1 with TRBJ2-7; D is unclear. Trimming removed 2 bases at V and 2 bases at J, with 4 bases between. The CDR3 has 12 residues. The germline V gene encodes CDR1 MNHNS and CDR2 SASEGT. The CDR3 sequence: CASSEYTYEQYF. In nucleotides, the CDR3 is TGTGCCAGCAGTGAATATACCTACGAGCAGTACTTC.

The rearrangement links TRBV19 to TRBJ2-2; 9 bases are shared with TRBD2. With V trimmed by 6 bases and J by 2 bases, 10 bases remained unmatched. Per the germline V gene, CDR1 is LNHDA and CDR2 is SQIVND (reference sequence). The CDR3 runs to 17 residues. The DNA of the CDR3 is TGTGCCAGTAGCTTGACCTTTAGCGGGGGCAACACCGGGGAGCTGTTTTTT. This gives the protein CASSLTFSGGNTGELFF. The variable domain in full, with the rest retrieved from reference TRBV19 and TRBJ2-2, is DGGITQSPKYLFRKEGQNVTLSCEQNLNHDAMYWYRQDPGQGLRLIYYSQIVNDFQKGDIAEGYSVSREKKESFPLTVTSAQKNPTAFYLCASSLTFSGGNTGELFFGEGSRLTVL.

The table lists this clone with a few counts. This chain connects TRBV7-3 to TRBJ2-1; D is unclear. Trimming took off 2 bases at V and 4 bases at J, with 6 bases between the two ends. The CDR3 has 13 residues. Germline CDR1 reads SGHTA; CDR2 reads FQGTGA. The CDR3 loop reads CASSLDAYNEQFF. In nucleotides, the CDR3 is TGTGCCAGCAGCTTAGATGCGTACAATGAGCAGTTCTTC.

The chain joins TRBV11-1 to TRBJ1-1; 7 bases align to TRBD1. CDR1 and CDR2 from the germline V gene are SGHAT and FQDESV (reference sequence). With V trimmed by 5 bases and J by 6 bases, 9 bases remained unmatched. This CDR3 is 14 amino acids long. CDR3 in DNA: TGTGCCAGCAGCGCCACGACAGGGATCGCTGAAGCTTTCTTT. Amino acids: CASSATTGIAEAFF.

The J gene is TRBJ2-3, the V gene TRBV2; D call uncertain. Between the trimmed V and J ends, which lost 8 bases and 8 bases, there was a span of 11 bases. Germline V gene sequence: CDR1 SNHLY, CDR2 FYNNEI. This CDR3 comprises 11 residues. The CDR3 region has the DNA TGTGCCAGCCTTATCCAACTTACGCAGTATTTT. Amino acid sequence: CASLIQLTQYF.

This chain joins TRBV7-3 and TRBJ2-1; 8 positions match TRBD1. J was trimmed by 2 bases and V by 8 bases; bases with no gene match: 2. The germline CDR1 and CDR2 sequences are SGHTA and FQGTGA. The CDR3 runs 13 residues. CDR3 nucleotides: TGTGCCAGCTCGACAGGGGCCTACAATGAGCAGTTCTTC. Its protein product is CASSTGAYNEQFF.

The chain uses TRBV5-4 and TRBJ2-4; the D gene is possibly TRBD1 (5 bases). CDR3 size: 15 residues. Germline assignment: CDR1 SGHNT and CDR2 YYREEE (reference sequence). Deletions cut 0 bases from V and 2 bases from J, with 9 bases between. The CDR3 DNA reads TGTGCCAGCAGCTTGGCAGGGCAGTCCAAAAACATTCAGTACTTC. Residues: CASSLAGQSKNIQYF.

Only one count was recorded for this clone. The V gene is TRBV4-1, the J gene TRBJ1-6; 7 bases are shared with TRBD1. The CDR3 sequence is 17 residues long. V shed 0 bases, J shed 1 base, and the junction held 3 bases outside the gene matches. Per germline, CDR1 MGHRA and CDR2 YSYEKL. CDR3: CASSQETGFSYNSPLHF. The DNA for the CDR3 is TGCGCCAGCAGCCAAGAGACAGGGTTTTCCTATAATTCACCCCTCCACTTT.

The chain uses TRBV4-2 and TRBJ2-5, with 8 bases identical to TRBD2. Trimming at V came to 0 bases and at J to 3 bases, leaving 9 bases not matched to a gene. The CDR3 has 17 amino acids. Germline loops: CDR1 LGHNA, CDR2 YNFKEQ. The CDR3 reads CASSQDPAGGGEETQYF. The DNA of the CDR3 is TGTGCCAGCAGCCAAGATCCTGCGGGGGGCGGTGAAGAGACCCAGTACTTC.

This clone showed up just once. The chain couples TRBV6-5 to TRBJ2-5; tentative D call: TRBD1 (6 bases). Trimming took off 2 bases at V and 2 bases at J, with 9 bases between the two ends. The CDR3 sequence is 14 residues long. CDR1 is MNHEY and CDR2 is SVGAGI in the germline V gene. CDR3 coding DNA: TGTGCCAGCAGTTACCCGGGACATCAAGAGACCCAGTACTTC. Translated, it gives CASSYPGHQETQYF.

The genes are TRBV6-5 and TRBJ2-1; 11 bases fit TRBD2. The germline gives CDR1 MNHEY, CDR2 SVGAGI. V shed 2 bases, J shed 8 bases, and the junction held 5 bases outside the gene matches. The CDR3 runs 15 residues. The DNA for the CDR3 is TGTGCCAGCAGTTACCTAGCGGGGGGATTCTATGAGCAGTTCTTC. The encoded protein is CASSYLAGGFYEQFF.

The V call is TRBV7-2, the J call TRBJ1-6; D is uncertain. Germline lookup yields CDR1 SGHTA and CDR2 FQGNSA. V lost 3 bases and J lost 0, with 9 bases in between. The CDR3 consists of 16 residues. The CDR3 is CASSFIPSSYNSPLHF. In DNA form, the CDR3 reads TGTGCCAGCAGCTTCATCCCTAGCTCCTATAATTCACCCCTCCACTTT.

The rearrangement joins TRBV7-9 to TRBJ1-2, with 7 bases identical to TRBD1. This CDR3 spans 13 amino acids. Looked up from germline, CDR1 is SEHNR and CDR2 is FQNEAQ (reference sequence). Losses at the gene ends were 7 bases for V and 6 bases for J; bases not matched to a gene: 8. The CDR3 is CASTPGTANGYTF. DNA of the CDR3: TGTGCCAGCACCCCGGGGACAGCGAATGGCTACACCTTC.

This chain uses TRBV5-1 with TRBJ2-1; D is perhaps TRBD1 (5 bases). CDR1 is SGHRS and CDR2 is YFSETQ in the germline V gene. The V end lost 0 bases, the J end lost 5 bases, and 12 bases lay between the germline ends. CDR3 length: 15 residues. The CDR3 region has the DNA TGCGCCAGCAGCTTGGGTCAGGGATCCAACAATGAGCAGTTCTTC. This codes for CASSLGQGSNNEQFF.

This rearrangement joins TRBV19 to TRBJ1-1, with 9 bases aligning to TRBD1. The CDR3 is 15 residues long. Germline CDR1 and CDR2: LNHDA and SQIVND (reference sequence). V lost 8 bases and J lost 5; bases outside the gene matches: 12. CDR3 in amino acids: CASADRTGEDTEAFF. In nucleotides, the CDR3 is TGTGCCAGTGCAGACCGGACAGGGGAGGATACTGAAGCTTTCTTT.

For the CDR3, the DNA is TGCAGCGTTGATCCCCAGACAGATACGCAGTATTTT. Amino acid sequence: CSVDPQTDTQYF. V usage is TRBV29-1 and J usage is TRBJ2-3; D is ambiguous. CDR1 is SQVTM and CDR2 is ANQGSEA in the germline V gene. V shed 3 bases and J shed 3 bases, with 7 bases lying between them. The CDR3 extends over 12 amino acids.

This chain uses TRBV7-9 with TRBJ1-5; D may be TRBD1 (5 bases). In germline, CDR1 is SEHNR, CDR2 FQNEAQ (reference sequence). CDR3 length equals 14 residues. Trimming took 3 bases from V and 5 from J, leaving 11 bases between them. CDR3 sequence reads: CASSFGGGDQPQHF. The DNA for the CDR3 is TGTGCCAGCAGCTTCGGCGGGGGAGATCAGCCCCAGCATTTT.

Regarding this clone: At the DNA level, this CDR3 is encoded by other sequences in the same sample as well. The chain links TRBV2 to TRBJ2-1; a possible D gene is TRBD2 (6 bases). V lost 4 bases and J lost 7, with 14 bases in between. The germline V gene has CDR1 SNHLY and CDR2 FYNNEI. The CDR3 contains 14 residues. The DNA for the CDR3 is TGTGCCAGCAGTGTGAAAGGGGCGGGGAATGAGCAGTTCTTC. This gives the protein CASSVKGAGNEQFF.

Here the CDR3 reads CASSLGTALVYEQYF. The CDR3 DNA follows: TGCGCCAGCAGCTTAGGGACAGCCTTGGTATACGAGCAGTACTTC. J is TRBJ2-7 and V is TRBV5-1, with 7 bases lining up with TRBD1. Trimming cost V 2 bases and J 4 bases; bases outside gene matches: 9. Germline-derived CDR1 and CDR2 are SGHRS and YFSETQ. The CDR3 length is 15 residues.

The rearrangement joins TRBV6-5 to TRBJ1-2; 7 bases agree with TRBD1. CDR1 is MNHEY, CDR2 SVGAGI, per germline. The J segment lost 7 bases and the V segment lost 3 bases, leaving 8 bases of the junction unmatched. The CDR3 is made up of 14 amino acids. DNA for the CDR3: TGTGCCAGCAGTTATATCAGGGGGTCAATTGGCTACACCTTC. Amino acid sequence: CASSYIRGSIGYTF.

This chain joins TRBV27 and TRBJ1-4; TRBD1 is a possible D gene (6 bases). Germline-derived CDR1 and CDR2 are MNHEY and SMNVEV (reference sequence). Trimming left V 0 bases short and J 5 bases short, with 13 bases between. This CDR3 comprises 16 residues. The CDR3 region has the DNA TGTGCCAGCAGTTTATCGAGGGACATCCGCAATGAAAAACTGTTTTTT. Translated: CASSLSRDIRNEKLFF.

This chain uses TRBV11-2 with TRBJ1-2, with D maybe TRBD1 (5 bases). Trimming cost V 1 base and J 6 bases, with 12 bases left between them. Germline CDR1 reads SGHAT; CDR2 reads FQNNGV. This CDR3 spans 14 amino acids. The CDR3 nucleotides read TGTGCCAGCAGCTTAGCGGGGGTCCGGGATGGCTACACCTTC. Its protein product is CASSLAGVRDGYTF.

This clone was seen a few times. V usage is TRBV7-2 and J usage is TRBJ1-2; 7 positions agree with TRBD1. V lost 5 bases and J lost 7; bases outside the gene matches: 16. Germline V gene lookup returns CDR1 SGHTA and CDR2 FQGNSA. The CDR3 contains 16 residues. CDR3 loop: CASSPRPQQGSGGYTF. The CDR3 DNA reads as TGTGCCAGCAGCCCCAGACCCCAACAGGGGTCGGGTGGCTACACCTTC.

The chain joins TRBV19 to TRBJ1-1; 7 bases align to TRBD1. V lost 4 bases to trimming and J lost 0 bases; unmatched junction nucleotides: 5. The germline CDR1 and CDR2 sequences are LNHDA and SQIVND (reference sequence). CDR3 length equals 15 residues. This CDR3 reads CASSTRQGMNTEAFF. The DNA for the CDR3 is TGTGCCAGTAGTACCCGACAGGGTATGAACACTGAAGCTTTCTTT.

This clone has only one observation. The gene calls are TRBV5-1 and TRBJ1-1; possibly TRBD1 for D (5 bases). The length of the CDR3 is 15 residues. Per germline, CDR1 SGHRS and CDR2 YFSETQ. Trimming took 4 bases from V and 3 from J, leaving 16 bases between them. CDR3 nucleotides: TGCGCCAGCAGCCCGTCGGGGGGTTGGGACACTGAAGCTTTCTTT. As protein: CASSPSGGWDTEAFF.

CDR3 region: CATARDSSYNEQFF. DNA of the CDR3: TGCGCGACCGCCAGGGACAGCTCCTACAATGAGCAGTTCTTC. The chain employs TRBV5-1 and TRBJ2-1; 7 bases line up with TRBD1. The germline CDR1 and CDR2 sequences are SGHRS and YFSETQ. CDR3 length equals 14 residues.

This clone came up a few times. This chain links TRBV7-3 with TRBJ1-1; D is unresolved. CDR1 is SGHTA, CDR2 FQGTGA, per germline. The CDR3 is made up of 13 amino acids. V gave up 3 bases and J gave up 1 base, with 6 bases separating them. As DNA, the CDR3 is TGTGCCAGCAGCTTTAGTGGGAACACTGAAGCTTTCTTT. Encoded protein: CASSFSGNTEAFF.

V and J are TRBV18 and TRBJ2-5, with TRBD1 matching over 7 bases. The CDR3 is 15 residues long. V was pared by 4 bases and J by 5 bases, with 10 bases of the junction left unmatched. Germline V gene sequence: CDR1 KGHSH, CDR2 LQKENI. The CDR3: CASSRSQGFGETQYF. The DNA for the CDR3 is TGTGCCAGCTCACGATCACAGGGGTTTGGCGAGACCCAGTACTTC. The full variable domain, with the rest looked up from reference TRBV18 and TRBJ2-5, is NAGVMQNPRHLVRRRGQEARLRCSPMKGHSHVYWYRQLPEEGLKFMVYLQKENIIDESGMPKERFSAEFPKEGPSILRIQQVVRGDSAAYFCASSRSQGFGETQYFGPGTRLLVL.

This sequence joins TRBV4-1 and TRBJ1-2; possible D gene TRBD1, 6 bases. The germline V gene has CDR1 MGHRA and CDR2 YSYEKL. Trimming pared 4 bases from V and 4 bases from J, leaving 19 bases between. This CDR3 is built from 16 residues. The CDR3 sequence: CASSLTITGKVYGYTF. In nucleotides, the CDR3 is TGCGCCAGCAGCCTCACAATAACAGGGAAGGTCTATGGCTACACCTTC.